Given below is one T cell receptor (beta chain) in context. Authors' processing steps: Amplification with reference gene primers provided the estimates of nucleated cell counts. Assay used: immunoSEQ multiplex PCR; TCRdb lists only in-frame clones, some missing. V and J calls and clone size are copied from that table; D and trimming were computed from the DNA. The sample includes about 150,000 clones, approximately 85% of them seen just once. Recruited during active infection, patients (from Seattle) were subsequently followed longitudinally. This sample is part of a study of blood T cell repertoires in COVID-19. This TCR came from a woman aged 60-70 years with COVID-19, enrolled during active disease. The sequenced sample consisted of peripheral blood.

CDR3 coding DNA: TGTGCCAGCAGCTTAGGAACGGTGTTTAATGAAAAACTGTTTTTT. It codes for CASSLGTVFNEKLFF. The chain has TRBV7-6 and TRBJ1-4, with D unclear. The ends were cut back, 1 base at V and 4 bases at J, with 10 bases in the middle. Germline V gene lookup returns CDR1 SGHVS and CDR2 FNYEAQ. This CDR3 has 15 residues. Drawing the rest from reference TRBV7-6 and TRBJ1-4, the complete variable domain is GAGVSQSPRYKVTKRGQDVALRCDPISGHVSLYWYRQALGQGPEFLTYFNYEAQQDKSGLPNDRFSAERPEGSISTLTIQRTEQRDSAMYRCASSLGTVFNEKLFFGSGTQLSVL.